A selection of T cell receptor beta chains follows, all from one sample in a study of OX40 agonist ivuxolimab in advanced cancers. The assay was immunoSEQ multiplex PCR, and TCRdb's table has in-frame clones only and misses some. The table includes some 60,000 clones, roughly 86% detected once. This specimen consisted of CD4+ or CD8+ T cells sorted from blood, obtained in a trial of the OX40 agonist ivuxolimab. These receptors came from an adult with an advanced solid tumor such as melanoma, head and neck, liver or kidney cancer. Each CDR3 is given with its conserved first and last residue. The D gene is left open where the match is weak. Clone sizes are given selectively: once, few, many, or a class where the clone is expanded.

>TRBV27|TRBJ2-1|.|.
TGTGCCAGCAGTTTAGCGGGTTTTAATGAGCAGTTCTTC
CASSLAGFNEQFF
>TRBV28|TRBJ1-2|.|.
TGTGCCTCTACCCCCGTTGGGGGGAATGGCTACACCTTC
CASTPVGGNGYTF
>TRBV7-9|TRBJ2-4|.|.
TGTGCCAGCAGCTTCGTCGACAGCCTAAGGTACGACTTC
CASSFVDSLRYDF
>TRBV4-3|TRBJ1-4|.|.
TGCGCCAGCAGCCAGAGGGGAGGGGATAATGAAAAACTGTTTTTT
CASSQRGGDNEKLFF
>TRBV5-6|TRBJ2-3|.|.
TGTGCCAGCAGCCTGGGACGGCACACAGATACGCAGTATTTT
CASSLGRHTDTQYF
>TRBV18|TRBJ2-2|TRBD1|.
TGTGCCAGCTCACCGTTCTCCTACAGGGGGCGCGCCGGGGAGCTGTTTTTT
CASSPFSYRGRAGELFF
>TRBV27|TRBJ2-7|TRBD2|.
TGTGCCAGCAGTTTACGTAGCGGGGGGCCCTACGAGCAGTACTTC
CASSLRSGGPYEQYF
>TRBV10-3|TRBJ2-5|TRBD1|.
TGTGCCATCAGTGAGAAATTCGGACAGGGGAAGGGCCAAGAGACCCAGTACTTC
CAISEKFGQGKGQETQYF
>TRBV10-3|TRBJ1-6|.|few
TGTGCCACAAGCTCAGGGGATGGTTCACCCCTCCACTTT
CATSSGDGSPLHF
>TRBV6-1|TRBJ2-2|.|.
TGTGCCAGCAGTGAACTTGTGTTAGGCACCACCGGGGAGCTGTTTTTT
CASSELVLGTTGELFF
>TRBV18|TRBJ1-5|.|few
TGTGCCAGCTCACCAAGGGCCACGTCGGATCAGCCCCAGCATTTT
CASSPRATSDQPQHF
>TRBV7-3|TRBJ2-5|.|.
TGTGCCAGCAGCTTATACGGGCCCGGGGAGACCCAGTACTTC
CASSLYGPGETQYF
>TRBV27|TRBJ1-4|TRBD1|.
TGTGCCAGCAGATACCGGGACAGACCTAATGAAAAACTGTTTTTT
CASRYRDRPNEKLFF
>TRBV7-9|TRBJ1-1|.|few
TGTGCCAGCAGTTATCCCCGGGATTTCACTGAAGCTTTCTTT
CASSYPRDFTEAFF
>TRBV19|TRBJ2-2|.|.
TGTGCCAGTAGTCACCCCAGGGGAACCTCGAACACCGGGGAGCTGTTTTTT
CASSHPRGTSNTGELFF
>TRBV10-1|TRBJ1-5|.|.
TGCGCCAGCAGTGAGTCGAAGGGACACAGTGAGGATCAGCCCCAGCATTTT
CASSESKGHSEDQPQHF
>TRBV7-2|TRBJ2-7|.|.
TGTGCCAGCAGCCTCGAACGGGCCTACGAGCAGTACTTC
CASSLERAYEQYF
>TRBV19|TRBJ1-5|.|once
TGTGCCAGTAGTATAACCCTCAGAACTGATCAGCCCCAGCATTTT
CASSITLRTDQPQHF
>TRBV27|TRBJ2-7|.|few
TGTGCCAGCAGTAGGACTCCCGGGAACTACGAGCAGTACTTC
CASSRTPGNYEQYF
>TRBV28|TRBJ1-4|.|.
TGTGCCAGCAGTTTGAATGAAAAACTGTTTTTT
CASSLNEKLFF
>TRBV29-1|TRBJ2-3|TRBD1|.
TGCAGCGCTCCACCCCCGGGACAGGGAGTGGCAGATACGCAGTATTTT
CSAPPPGQGVADTQYF
>TRBV6-5|TRBJ1-1|TRBD1|.
TGTGCCACCGGACAGGGAGGTAGCACTGAAGCTTTCTTT
CATGQGGSTEAFF
>TRBV23-1|TRBJ1-1|.|.
TGCGCCAGCAGTCAGATAGCCTTGGGTAAAAGGACTTTCTTT
CASSQIALGKRTFF
>TRBV5-4|TRBJ2-7|TRBD1|few
TGTGCCAGCAGCTTGGACAGGGGAAACGAGCAGTACTTC
CASSLDRGNEQYF
>TRBV7-9|TRBJ1-2|TRBD1|.
TGTGCCAGCAGCTTAGGACAGGGGAGCAATGGCTACACCTTC
CASSLGQGSNGYTF
>TRBV4-3|TRBJ1-4|.|.
TGCGCCAGCAGCCAAGACCCCCAGCCAGGGAACGAAAAACTGTTTTTT
CASSQDPQPGNEKLFF
>TRBV7-2|TRBJ2-7|.|.
TGTGCCAGCAGCCAGGGCAGGGCCTACGAGCAGTACTTC
CASSQGRAYEQYF
>TRBV7-6|TRBJ1-2|TRBD1|once
TGTGCCAGCAGCCGTACCGGGACAGACTATGGCTACACCTTC
CASSRTGTDYGYTF
>TRBV5-6|TRBJ2-5|TRBD1|.
TGTGCCAGCAGCCCTACCATAATCTACCGACAGGGCCAAGAGACCCAGTACTTC
CASSPTIIYRQGQETQYF
>TRBV18|TRBJ1-1|TRBD1|once
TGTGCCAGCTCACGAGGGATGACAGGGACGAACACTGAAGCTTTCTTT
CASSRGMTGTNTEAFF
>TRBV18|TRBJ1-6|.|.
TGTGCCAGCTCACCAGGGGAAAATTCACCCCTCCACTTT
CASSPGENSPLHF
>TRBV30|TRBJ2-1|.|.
TGTGCTCGCAGGGAGCAGGGCCACAATGAGCAGTTCTTC
CARREQGHNEQFF
>TRBV11-2|TRBJ1-2|TRBD1|.
TGTGCCAGCAGCTTTGCCGGACAGGGGTTGGCCTATGGCTACACCTTC
CASSFAGQGLAYGYTF
>TRBV5-5|TRBJ2-5|TRBD2|.
TGTGCCAGCAGCTTGGGGTCTAGCGGGAAAGAGACCCAGTACTTC
CASSLGSSGKETQYF
>TRBV11-3|TRBJ2-3|.|.
TGTGCCAGCAGCCCCCTGTCGGATACGCAGTATTTT
CASSPLSDTQYF
>TRBV6-1|TRBJ1-6|.|.
TGTGCCAGCTTCAGAGTGGGGTCACCCCTCCACTTT
CASFRVGSPLHF
>TRBV7-2|TRBJ2-7|TRBD2|.
TGTGCCAGCAGCCCTCAGCGGGGGGCTTCCTACGAGCAGTACTTC
CASSPQRGASYEQYF
>TRBV7-2|TRBJ2-5|.|few
TGTGCCAGCAGCTTAGGCTTACAAGAGACCCAGTACTTC
CASSLGLQETQYF
>TRBV10-2|TRBJ2-7|.|.
TGCGCCAGCAGCCCCGGAGGGTACGAGCAGTACTTC
CASSPGGYEQYF
>TRBV7-8|TRBJ2-5|TRBD2|.
TGTGCCAGCAGCTTAGAATGGTCTAGCGGGGGAGCTCGGGGGACCCAGTACTTC
CASSLEWSSGGARGTQYF
>TRBV19|TRBJ1-6|.|.
TGTGCCAGTAGTATGGCCGGGAACTATAATTCACCCCTCCACTTT
CASSMAGNYNSPLHF
>TRBV7-2|TRBJ2-1|.|once
TGTGCCAGCAGCTTGTCCGGGGCTCGCCAAGGGGAGCAGTTCTTC
CASSLSGARQGEQFF
>TRBV7-2|TRBJ1-1|TRBD1|.
TGTGCCAGCAGCTTTAGACAGGGGATGAACACTGAAGCTTTCTTT
CASSFRQGMNTEAFF
>TRBV27|TRBJ1-3|.|.
TGTGCCAGCAGTTTTTCCGGGGCAGGAAACACCATATATTTT
CASSFSGAGNTIYF
>TRBV29-1|TRBJ2-3|TRBD2|few
TGCAGCGTGACCGGACTAGCGGGGGGCACAGATACGCAGTATTTT
CSVTGLAGGTDTQYF
>TRBV5-1|TRBJ1-4|TRBD1|.
TGCGCCAGCAGACGGGGACAGGGGAACGAAAAACTGTTTTTT
CASRRGQGNEKLFF
>TRBV30|TRBJ2-2|TRBD1|.
TGTGCCTGGCAACAGGGGGTAAAGAACACCGGGGAGCTGTTTTTT
CAWQQGVKNTGELFF